These T cell receptor beta chains were read from a single sample in a study of blood T cell repertoires in COVID-19. Sequencing used immunoSEQ multiplex PCR; TCRdb keeps in-frame clones, though not all of them. The profile shows about 210,000 clones, roughly four fifths of them singletons. The source material was peripheral blood. These receptors came from a woman aged 40 to 50 with acute or convalescent COVID-19. Each CDR3 is given with its conserved first and last residue. The D gene is left open where the match is weak. Expanded clones are given a class, and other clones once, few, many or no size at all.

V: TRBV11-2; size: .; D: .; J: TRBJ1-2; DNA: TGTGCCAGCAGCTTTCTGGCGGAGCTAGACTATGGCTACACCTTC; CDR3: CASSFLAELDYGYTF
V: TRBV7-9; size: .; D: TRBD1; J: TRBJ2-5; DNA: TGTGCCAGCAGCTTCCCGGGGACAGGGGGACAAGAGACCCAGTACTTC; CDR3: CASSFPGTGGQETQYF
V: TRBV3-1/TRBV3-2; size: .; D: .; J: TRBJ1-1; DNA: TGTGCCAGCAGCCCCTGGCAGGGCAAACGGGTAGAGAACACTGAAGCTTTCTTT; CDR3: CASSPWQGKRVENTEAFF
V: TRBV21-1; size: .; D: .; J: TRBJ1-2; DNA: TGTGCCAGCATTTCGGGACAAGTATGGAACTATGGCTACACCTTC; CDR3: CASISGQVWNYGYTF
V: TRBV13; size: .; D: TRBD1; J: TRBJ2-4; DNA: TGTGCCAGCAGCTTTCGACAGGGGATTCGCATTCAGTACTTC; CDR3: CASSFRQGIRIQYF
V: TRBV30; size: once; D: TRBD1; J: TRBJ1-1; DNA: TGTGCCTGGAGTGAGGGGGCAAACACTGAAGCTTTCTTT; CDR3: CAWSEGANTEAFF
V: TRBV3-1/TRBV3-2; size: .; D: TRBD2; J: TRBJ2-1; DNA: TGTGCCAGCAGCCAAGACCGGGACTACTCCTACAATGAGCAGTTCTTC; CDR3: CASSQDRDYSYNEQFF
V: TRBV6-2/TRBV6-3; size: .; D: TRBD2; J: TRBJ2-7; DNA: TGTGCCAGCAGTTACGGAGCGGGGGGAACCTACGAGCAGTACTTC; CDR3: CASSYGAGGTYEQYF
V: TRBV29-1; size: .; D: TRBD2; J: TRBJ2-1; DNA: TGCAGCGTTGATGCAGCGGGAGTGAACAATGAGCAGTTCTTC; CDR3: CSVDAAGVNNEQFF
V: TRBV27; size: .; D: .; J: TRBJ2-7; DNA: TGTGCCAGCATCCTTAAAATAGGAGGGAGCTACGAGCAGTACTTC; CDR3: CASILKIGGSYEQYF
V: TRBV6-6; size: .; D: .; J: TRBJ1-6; DNA: TGTGCCAGCACCCAGGGTTTGGATGGTTCACCCCTCCACTTT; CDR3: CASTQGLDGSPLHF
V: TRBV7-9; size: .; D: TRBD1; J: TRBJ2-7; DNA: TGTGCCAGCAATTTAGGGGGACAGGGCCACGAGCAGTACTTC; CDR3: CASNLGGQGHEQYF
V: TRBV4-1; size: .; D: TRBD1; J: TRBJ1-6; DNA: TGCGCCAGCAGCCAAAAAGAGGGGACAGGGCTGAATAATTCACCCCTCCACTTT; CDR3: CASSQKEGTGLNNSPLHF
V: TRBV7-9; size: .; D: .; J: TRBJ2-3; DNA: TGTGCCAGCAGCTTAGCGTTGGCGTGGCGGGATTATAGCACAGATACGCAGTATTTT; CDR3: CASSLALAWRDYSTDTQYF
V: TRBV4-2; size: few; D: TRBD2; J: TRBJ2-1; DNA: TGTGCCAGCAGCCAAGGGGGGAGGGGCTTCTACAATGAGCAGTTCTTC; CDR3: CASSQGGRGFYNEQFF
V: TRBV30; size: .; D: TRBD2; J: TRBJ2-1; DNA: TGTGCCTGGAGTGGGACTAGCGCTTTCAATGAGCAGTTCTTC; CDR3: CAWSGTSAFNEQFF
V: TRBV6-2/TRBV6-3; size: .; D: TRBD1; J: TRBJ2-5; DNA: TGTGCCAGCAGTAATCCGGGACAGGGGTGGGAGACCCAGTACTTC; CDR3: CASSNPGQGWETQYF
V: TRBV5-6; size: few; D: .; J: TRBJ1-2; DNA: TGTGCCAGCAGCTTGGGCAGGGGCCCATATGGCTACACCTTC; CDR3: CASSLGRGPYGYTF
V: TRBV6-5; size: .; D: TRBD1; J: TRBJ1-2; DNA: TGTGCCAGCAGTTACTCGTCAGGGACAGGCGGGGGCTACACCTTC; CDR3: CASSYSSGTGGGYTF
V: TRBV27; size: once; D: TRBD1; J: TRBJ1-4; DNA: TGTGCCAGCAGCTTGACAGGGGACGTTAAAAAACTGTTTTTT; CDR3: CASSLTGDVKKLFF
V: TRBV29-1; size: once; D: .; J: TRBJ2-3; DNA: TGCAGCGTTGAAGGGGGGGAAACTAGCACAGATACGCAGTATTTT; CDR3: CSVEGGETSTDTQYF
V: TRBV7-2; size: .; D: .; J: TRBJ2-7; DNA: TGTGCCAGCAGCTTAGATAGGGGCGCCAGCCACGAGCAGTACTTC; CDR3: CASSLDRGASHEQYF
V: TRBV12-5; size: .; D: .; J: TRBJ2-6; DNA: TGTGCTAGTGGTTTGCAGGAAACGAGCTCTGGGGCCAACGTCCTGACTTTC; CDR3: CASGLQETSSGANVLTF
V: TRBV11-2; size: .; D: .; J: TRBJ1-2; DNA: TGTGCCAGCAGCCTACCCCGGGAAGGCTACACCTTC; CDR3: CASSLPREGYTF
V: TRBV5-1; size: .; D: TRBD1; J: TRBJ1-2; DNA: TGCGCCAGGGGACAGGGGTTGATCCATGGCTACACCTTC; CDR3: CARGQGLIHGYTF